A single sample is the source of the 14 T cell receptor beta chains below, sequenced in a study of shared clonotypes between healthy human individuals. Data came from immunoSEQ multiplex PCR; TCRdb stores just in-frame clones and leaves some out. The sample records some 900,000 clones, approximately 80% being singletons. Material for sequencing was memory CD4+ T cells sorted from blood. As to subset: CD45RA-negative fraction. The receptors were gathered from a man in his late teens or twenties in good health.

Of note for this clone: The same CDR3 can be traced to other DNA sequences in this sample. This chain connects TRBV19 to TRBJ2-5; D perhaps matches TRBD1 (6 bases). Deletions cut 0 bases from V and 4 bases from J, with 6 bases between. CDR1 LNHDA and CDR2 SQIVND come from the germline V gene (reference sequence). This CDR3 contains 13 residues. Written as DNA, the CDR3 is TGTGCCAGTAGTATAGACAGGGGAGAGACCCAGTACTTC. It is translated as CASSIDRGETQYF.

This clone was found a few times. The chain has TRBV15 and TRBJ2-5; 9 nucleotides match TRBD1. The junction had 11 bases not matched to a gene; V was cut back by 0 bases and J by 9 bases. CDR3 length: 16 amino acids. Germline CDR1 is LNHNV and CDR2 is YYDKDF (reference sequence). The CDR3 loop reads CATSRDGVATGGPQYF. The CDR3 DNA reads as TGTGCCACCAGCAGAGATGGAGTCGCGACAGGGGGGCCCCAGTACTTC.

This clone was seen a single time. This chain joins TRBV5-1 and TRBJ2-3, with 7 nucleotides matching TRBD2. The CDR3 contains 15 residues. Germline CDR1 and CDR2: SGHRS and YFSETQ. V lost 2 bases, J lost 2 bases, and 5 bases stayed unmatched. CDR3 coding DNA: TGCGCCAGCAGCTTAGCGGGGAGAGACACAGATACGCAGTATTTT. It specifies CASSLAGRDTDTQYF.

The chain has TRBV10-1 and TRBJ1-5; D not certain. V lost 0 bases, J lost 0 bases, and 6 bases lay in between. The CDR3 runs 15 residues. The germline V gene has CDR1 WNHNN and CDR2 SYGVQD (reference sequence). CDR3 DNA sequence: TGCGCCAGCAGTGAGTCCGGGCATAGCAATCAGCCCCAGCATTTT. Residues: CASSESGHSNQPQHF.

The J gene is TRBJ2-1, the V gene TRBV6-1; D perhaps matches TRBD2 (6 bases). Trimming pared 1 base from V and 9 bases from J, leaving 19 bases between. The CDR3 is 16 residues long. The germline V gene encodes CDR1 MNHNS and CDR2 SASEGT. The chain's CDR3 is CASSEVGGTWYREQFF. For the CDR3, the DNA is TGTGCCAGCAGTGAAGTGGGAGGTACATGGTATCGTGAGCAGTTCTTC.

This rearrangement joins TRBV10-3 to TRBJ1-2; 9 bases line up with TRBD1. V was pared by 5 bases and J by 6 bases, with 4 bases of the junction left unmatched. The CDR3 is 13 amino acids. The germline CDR1 and CDR2 sequences are ENHRY and SYGVKD. This chain's CDR3 is CAISLDRGNGYTF. The CDR3 nucleotides read TGTGCCATCAGTTTGGACAGGGGAAATGGCTACACCTTC.

This clone was seen many times. V is TRBV2 and J is TRBJ2-1; 10 bases line up with TRBD2. This CDR3 spans 15 amino acids. The trim removed 2 bases at V and 10 bases at J, leaving 8 bases unmatched. Germline CDR1 reads SNHLY; CDR2 reads FYNNEI. The CDR3 DNA reads TGTGCCAGCAGTGAATCGAGCGGGAGGGCCCGGGAGCAGTTCTTC. Its protein product is CASSESSGRAREQFF.

This clone came up many times. The rearrangement joins TRBV9 to TRBJ2-3; D might be TRBD1 or TRBD2, each matching 6 bases. Trimming pared 4 bases from V and 6 bases from J, leaving 18 bases between. Germline V CDR1 and CDR2: SGDLS, YYNGEE. The CDR3 contains 15 residues. CDR3 nucleotide sequence: TGTGCCAGCAGCACCGGGGGACACCGGTTGGATACGCAGTATTTT. It translates to CASSTGGHRLDTQYF.

This clone was recorded a few times. The chain recombines TRBV6-4 with TRBJ2-2; D might be TRBD1 (5 bases). Trimming left V 6 bases short and J 6 bases short, with 8 bases between. Germline V lookup: CDR1 MRHNA, CDR2 SNTAGT. This CDR3 has 12 residues. The CDR3 sequence is CASRDIAGELFF. In DNA, the CDR3 is TGTGCCAGCAGGGACATAGCCGGGGAGCTGTTTTTT.

The V gene is TRBV4-2, the J gene TRBJ1-3; D gene uncertain. With 0 bases removed from V and 2 bases from J, the gap between germline ends came to 8 bases. Germline V CDR1 and CDR2: LGHNA, YNFKEQ. The CDR3 is 15 residues long. The CDR3 spells CASSQDLQAGNTIYF. The CDR3 DNA reads TGTGCCAGCAGCCAAGATCTCCAGGCTGGAAACACCATATATTTT.

This clone was seen ten or more times. The chain joins TRBV5-1 to TRBJ2-7, with TRBD1 matching over 10 bases. Per the germline V gene, CDR1 is SGHRS and CDR2 is YFSETQ. V lost 4 bases and J lost 5; bases outside the gene matches: 9. The CDR3 spans 15 residues. The CDR3, as DNA: TGCGCCAGCAGCAGACAGGGGGCAAATTCGGACGAGCAGTACTTC. Protein product: CASSRQGANSDEQYF.

The rearrangement uses TRBV6-1 and TRBJ1-2; 11 bases agree with TRBD1. After removal of 4 bases from V and 5 bases from J, the junction contained 12 bases not matched to a gene. The CDR3 runs 17 residues. Germline V gives CDR1 MNHNS, CDR2 SASEGT. In nucleotides, the CDR3 is TGTGCCAGCAGTGGCCAACGGGACAGGGGGTCACAGTATGGCTACACCTTC. This sequence encodes CASSGQRDRGSQYGYTF.

This clone came up once. The chain is built from TRBV18 and TRBJ1-6; TRBD1 is a possible D gene (6 bases). This CDR3 region has 16 residues. The V end was cut by 3 bases, the J end by 6 bases, with 15 bases between. Germline V gene sequence: CDR1 KGHSH, CDR2 LQKENI. CDR3 amino acids: CASSPNTGLSNSPLHF. The CDR3 nucleotides read TGTGCCAGCTCACCCAATACAGGGTTGAGTAATTCACCCCTCCACTTT.

The chain is built from TRBV9 and TRBJ2-3; D is perhaps TRBD2 (5 bases). This CDR3 has 15 amino acids. Trimming cost V 0 bases and J 5 bases, with 13 bases left between them. In germline, CDR1 is SGDLS, CDR2 YYNGEE. The CDR3: CASSVAGSHGDTQYF. Written as DNA, the CDR3 is TGTGCCAGCAGCGTAGCGGGGAGCCATGGAGATACGCAGTATTTT.